Listed below are T cell receptor beta chains from one sample, sequenced in a study of T cells in Graves' hyperthyroidism and ophthalmopathy. TCRdb reprocessed the multiplex PCR reads with MiXCR, giving one entry per CDR3 protein. The profile shows roughly 300,000 distinct CDR3 sequences, 21% of them singletons. Sequencing used blood. The origin of the receptors is a woman aged 50 to 65 with Graves' hyperthyroidism. Each CDR3 is given with its conserved first and last residue. The D gene is left open where the match is weak. Where a row states a size, it is once, few, many or the class of an expanded clone; other rows omit it.

>TRBV10-2|TRBD2|many|TRBJ2-2|16
TGCGCCAGCTTATCCCCTAGCGGGGGTTCCACCGGGGAGCTGTTTTTT
CASLSPSGGSTGELFF
>TRBV28|NA|many|TRBJ1-1|14
TGTGCCAGCAACAGGGACGCATCTAACACTGAAGCTTTCTTT
CASNRDASNTEAFF
>TRBV12-3/TRBV12-4|TRBD1|NA|TRBJ1-5|15
TGTGCCAGCAGTTCACAGGGGGTAGGGAATCAGCCCCAGCATTTT
CASSSQGVGNQPQHF
>TRBV4-2|NA|NA|TRBJ2-3|15
TGTGCCAGCAGCCAAGACTGGACCGGCACAGATACGCAGTATTTT
CASSQDWTGTDTQYF
>TRBV20-1|TRBD1|once|TRBJ1-5|15
TGCAGTGCTAGAATCGGGACAGGGGATTCTCAGCCCCAGCATTTT
CSARIGTGDSQPQHF
>TRBV20-1|TRBD1|many|TRBJ1-1|12
TGCAGTGCGGGACAGGGTAGGACTGAAGCTTTCTTT
CSAGQGRTEAFF
>TRBV9|NA|few|TRBJ1-1|12
TGTGCCAGCAGCGCAGTGGGGGGGGACGCTTTCTTT
CASSAVGGDAFF
>TRBV2|NA|NA|TRBJ2-3|15
TGTGCCAGCAGAGTACCGGGACTTGGGACAGATACGCAGTATTTT
CASRVPGLGTDTQYF
>TRBV12-3/TRBV12-4|NA|few|TRBJ1-3|16
TGTGCCAGCAGTTTAACCCGTAGTGGCTCTGGAAACACCATATATTTT
CASSLTRSGSGNTIYF
>TRBV28|TRBD2|many|TRBJ2-7|16
TGTGCCAGCAGTTATGATACGGCGGGAGGGTCCTACGAGCAGTACTTC
CASSYDTAGGSYEQYF
>TRBV11-3|NA|NA|TRBJ1-6|16
TGTGCCAGCAGCTTAGATAAGGCTCCAAATAATTCACCCCTCCACTTT
CASSLDKAPNNSPLHF
>TRBV9|NA|few|TRBJ1-4|14
TGTGCCAGCAGCGTAGAGGGGCAGAATGAAAAACTGTTTTTT
CASSVEGQNEKLFF
>TRBV5-5|NA|many|TRBJ2-3|14
TGTGCCAGCAGCCTGGGGGGGCCCACAGATACGCAGTATTTT
CASSLGGPTDTQYF
>TRBV7-9|NA|many|TRBJ2-5|14
TGTGCCAGCAGCTTAGCCACAGACCGGGAGACCCAGTACTTC
CASSLATDRETQYF
>TRBV20-1|NA|NA|TRBJ1-5|14
TGCAGTGCTCCGCTCGGGGGGGACAATCAGCCCCAGCATTTT
CSAPLGGDNQPQHF
>TRBV4-2|TRBD1|many|TRBJ2-3|14
TGTGCCAGCAGCTCCCACAGGGGTTCAGATACGCAGTATTTT
CASSSHRGSDTQYF
>TRBV13|NA|many|TRBJ1-1|15
TGTGCCAGCAGCTTAATGGGCGGCTCGGACACTGAAGCTTTCTTT
CASSLMGGSDTEAFF
>TRBV6-1|TRBD1|few|TRBJ1-5|17
TGTGCCAGCAGTGAAGGCCCAGGGGGCTATAACAATCAGCCCCAGCATTTT
CASSEGPGGYNNQPQHF
>TRBV5-1|NA|many|TRBJ2-2|15
TGCGCCAGCAGCCCCTCCGGGACAACAGAGGGGGAGCTGTTTTTT
CASSPSGTTEGELFF
>TRBV11-3|NA|NA|TRBJ2-5|21
TGTGCCAGCAGAAAACGGGGGTCTATCCCGGCTGGGTCCAGATACCAAGAGACCCAGTACTTC
CASRKRGSIPAGSRYQETQYF
>TRBV5-1|TRBD2|few|TRBJ2-2|16
TGCGCCAGCAGCCCAACCGGGACTACGAACACCGGGGAGCTGTTTTTT
CASSPTGTTNTGELFF
>TRBV3-1|TRBD2|many|TRBJ2-3|17
TGTGCCAGCAGCTACATATTAGCGGGAGTGAAAACAGATACGCAGTATTTT
CASSYILAGVKTDTQYF
>TRBV5-1|NA|many|TRBJ1-3|16
TGCGCCAGCAGCTTGGGAGTTCCGAGCTCTGGAAACACCATATATTTT
CASSLGVPSSGNTIYF
>TRBV10-3|NA|many|TRBJ1-1|15
TGTGCCATCAGCCCTGGAGGGACCACAAGCACTGAAGCTTTCTTT
CAISPGGTTSTEAFF
>TRBV28|NA|many|TRBJ1-1|12
TGTGCCAGCAGTTTTCAAATCACTGAAGCTTTCTTT
CASSFQITEAFF
>TRBV7-9|TRBD1|many|TRBJ2-7|15
TGTGCCAGCAGCCCCCGGACAGGATTTTCCTACGAGCAGTACTTC
CASSPRTGFSYEQYF
>TRBV11-2|NA|many|TRBJ1-5|15
TGTGCCAGCAGTCCCACGGGGCAGGGAAGTCAGCCCCAGCATTTT
CASSPTGQGSQPQHF
>TRBV6-1|NA|NA|TRBJ2-1|12
TGTGCCAGCAGCGACCCGGGGCTGGAGGAGTTCTTC
CASSDPGLEEFF
>TRBV20-1|TRBD2|many|TRBJ2-1|16
TGCAGTGCTACTCCTACTAGCGGGGGCTATAAGAGTGAGCAGTTCTTC
CSATPTSGGYKSEQFF
>TRBV14|NA|few|TRBJ2-7|12
TGTGCCAGCAGCCAAGCATGGAGGGAGCAGTACTTC
CASSQAWREQYF
>TRBV20-1|TRBD1|many|TRBJ2-2|21
TGCAGTGCTAGAGGCCCCCTTCTGGGGACAGGATCATACGCGAACACCGGGGAGCTGTTTTTT
CSARGPLLGTGSYANTGELFF
>TRBV6-2/TRBV6-3|TRBD1|NA|TRBJ1-2|16
TGTGCCAGCAGTTACATACTACAGGGGGCGAAGTATGGCTACACCTTC
CASSYILQGAKYGYTF
>TRBV28|NA|many|TRBJ1-2|14
TGTGCCAGCAGTTTCAGGGGTCAGCGGGAAGGCTACACCTTC
CASSFRGQREGYTF
>TRBV6-1|NA|many|TRBJ2-1|12
TGTGCCAGCAGTTACGGCGGGAATGAGCAGTTCTTC
CASSYGGNEQFF
>TRBV29-1|NA|NA|TRBJ1-1|11
TGCAGCGTTGTCGACGCTTCTGAAGCTTTCTTT
CSVVDASEAFF
>TRBV18|NA|many|TRBJ2-5|15
TGTGCCAGCTCACCCGTGGAGGGACGGCAAGAGACCCAGTACTTC
CASSPVEGRQETQYF
>TRBV2|NA|NA|TRBJ2-1|11
TGTGCCAGCGTGGTGGTCAATGAGCAGTTCTTC
CASVVVNEQFF